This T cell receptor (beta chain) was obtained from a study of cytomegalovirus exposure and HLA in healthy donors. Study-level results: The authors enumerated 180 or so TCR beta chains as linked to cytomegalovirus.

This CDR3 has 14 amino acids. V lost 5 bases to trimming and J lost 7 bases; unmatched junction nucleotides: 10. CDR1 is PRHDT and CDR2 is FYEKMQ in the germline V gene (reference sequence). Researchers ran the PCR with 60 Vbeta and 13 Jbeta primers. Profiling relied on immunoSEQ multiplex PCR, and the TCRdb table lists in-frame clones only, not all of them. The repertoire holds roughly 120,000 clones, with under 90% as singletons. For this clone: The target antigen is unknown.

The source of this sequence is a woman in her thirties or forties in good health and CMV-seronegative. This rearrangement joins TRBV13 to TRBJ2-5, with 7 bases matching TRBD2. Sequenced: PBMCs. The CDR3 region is CASSHRGEKGTQYF. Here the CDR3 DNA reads TGTGCCAGCAGCCATCGGGGGGAAAAAGGGACCCAGTACTTC.